These T cell receptor beta chains were read from a single sample in a study of T cell responses to AZD1222 COVID-19 vaccine. Repertoires were generated with immunoSEQ multiplex PCR, while TCRdb's copy carries only in-frame clones and drops some. The sample records around 67,000 clones, under 90% being singletons. Source: peripheral blood, taken 28 days after the second AZD1222 dose. These receptors were taken from an adult who received the AZD1222 COVID-19 vaccine. Both conserved end residues are part of each CDR3. The D gene is left open where the match is weak. Part of the rows lack a size; the others show once, few, many or a class for expanded clones.

abundance | j_gene | d_gene | v_gene | CDR3aa | CDR3nt
- | TRBJ2-5 | - | TRBV5-1 | CASSLMETQYF | TGCGCCAGCAGCTTGATGGAGACCCAGTACTTC
- | TRBJ1-5 | - | TRBV6-6 | CASSAPKVTQHF | TGTGCCAGCAGTGCCCCGAAGGTGACCCAGCATTTT
few | TRBJ1-5 | - | TRBV3-1/TRBV3-2 | CASSQSRGSNQPQHF | TGTGCCAGCAGCCAGTCGAGGGGTAGCAATCAGCCCCAGCATTTT
- | TRBJ1-3 | - | TRBV4-3 | CASSQEDSSGNTIYF | TGCGCCAGCAGCCAAGAGGACAGCTCTGGAAACACCATATATTTT
- | TRBJ1-1 | - | TRBV3-1/TRBV3-2 | CASSQLNTEAFF | TGTGCCAGCAGCCAGTTGAACACTGAAGCTTTCTTT
medium-sized | TRBJ2-7 | TRBD1 | TRBV5-8 | CASSSGGTGHLSKTYEQYF | TGTGCCAGCAGCTCCGGAGGGACAGGGCACTTGTCCAAGACCTACGAGCAGTACTTC
- | TRBJ2-7 | - | TRBV7-2 | CASSRTPGSYEQYF | TGTGCCAGCAGCCGGACCCCCGGTTCCTACGAGCAGTACTTC
- | TRBJ2-7 | - | TRBV19 | CASSQLSGTLSYEQYF | TGTGCCAGTAGCCAATTGTCCGGCACCCTCTCCTACGAGCAGTACTTC
medium-sized | TRBJ2-3 | TRBD2 | TRBV6-4 | CASSDGLAGSTQYF | TGTGCCAGCAGTGACGGACTAGCGGGGTCTACGCAGTATTTT
- | TRBJ1-5 | - | TRBV7-8 | CASSSGEWGGVNQPQHF | TGTGCCAGCAGCTCGGGGGAGTGGGGGGGAGTCAATCAGCCCCAGCATTTT
- | TRBJ1-5 | TRBD1 | TRBV27 | CASFFRGLDQPQHF | TGTGCCAGCTTTTTCAGGGGGCTGGATCAGCCCCAGCATTTT
- | TRBJ1-2 | TRBD1 | TRBV3-1/TRBV3-2 | CASAPFRANRGYGYTF | TGTGCCAGCGCGCCCTTCCGAGCCAACAGGGGCTATGGCTACACCTTC
- | TRBJ1-2 | - | TRBV7-9 | CASSFGDLAGYTF | TGTGCCAGCAGCTTTGGGGACCTCGCTGGCTACACCTTC
- | TRBJ2-3 | - | TRBV5-6 | CAMTTRGSTDTQYF | TGTGCCATGACGACCCGGGGTAGCACAGATACGCAGTATTTT
- | TRBJ2-7 | - | TRBV19 | CATTGSPYEQYF | TGTGCCACCACAGGTTCGCCCTACGAGCAGTACTTC
- | TRBJ2-2 | - | TRBV4-3 | CASSQGWIGSVTGELFF | TGCGCCAGCAGCCAAGGATGGATAGGATCGGTCACCGGGGAGCTGTTTTTT
- | TRBJ1-4 | - | TRBV19 | CASSLGRAITNEKLFF | TGTGCCAGTAGTCTTGGCAGAGCCATAACTAATGAAAAACTGTTTTTT
- | TRBJ1-2 | - | TRBV11-2 | CASSLPARAGYGYTF | TGTGCCAGCAGCTTGCCAGCAAGGGCAGGCTATGGCTACACCTTC
once | TRBJ2-7 | - | TRBV21-1 | CASSTVYF | TGTGCCAGCAGCACCGTATACTTC
- | TRBJ1-4 | - | TRBV19 | CASSVALPGGSGEKLFF | TGTGCCAGTAGTGTGGCCCTCCCTGGGGGGAGTGGTGAAAAACTGTTTTTT
medium-sized | TRBJ2-7 | - | TRBV6-6 | CASSSSRGDEQYF | TGTGCCAGCAGTTCCTCGAGGGGGGACGAGCAGTACTTC
- | TRBJ1-6 | - | TRBV19 | CASSIRQDNSPLHF | TGTGCCAGTAGTATACGGCAGGATAATTCACCCCTCCACTTT
- | TRBJ1-1 | - | TRBV29-1 | CSVSGGWGMNTEAFF | TGCAGCGTTTCTGGGGGATGGGGGATGAACACTGAAGCTTTCTTT
- | TRBJ2-4 | - | TRBV7-2 | CASSLKGVKGIQYF | TGTGCCAGCAGCTTAAAAGGGGTCAAGGGCATTCAGTACTTC
few | TRBJ2-6 | - | TRBV5-1 | CASSLGASGANVLTF | TGCGCCAGCAGCTTGGGGGCCTCTGGGGCCAACGTCCTGACTTTC
- | TRBJ2-7 | - | TRBV14 | CASSQDPSYEQYF | TGTGCCAGCAGCCAAGACCCCAGTTACGAGCAGTACTTC
- | TRBJ1-3 | - | TRBV15 | CATSRVGSGNTIYF | TGTGCCACCAGCAGAGTAGGATCCGGAAACACCATATATTTT
- | TRBJ2-7 | - | TRBV5-1 | CASSSGPDQYEQYF | TGCGCCAGCAGTTCCGGACCTGACCAGTACGAGCAGTACTTC
- | TRBJ1-2 | - | TRBV5-1 | CASRLVESYGYTF | TGCGCCAGCAGACTTGTGGAGAGCTATGGCTACACCTTC
medium-sized | TRBJ2-5 | TRBD2 | TRBV2 | CATTTSGETQYF | TGTGCCACCACCACTAGCGGGGAGACCCAGTACTTC
- | TRBJ1-2 | TRBD1 | TRBV18 | CASSPGQAADTF | TGTGCCAGCTCACCGGGACAGGCGGCCGACACCTTC
- | TRBJ1-2 | TRBD1 | TRBV7-2 | CASSPRLQGRGNYGYTF | TGTGCCAGCAGCCCCCGGCTACAGGGGCGAGGCAACTATGGCTACACCTTC
- | TRBJ2-7 | - | TRBV7-2 | CASSPRGIIPSYEQYF | TGTGCCAGCAGCCCACGGGGCATAATCCCCTCCTACGAGCAGTACTTC
- | TRBJ2-1 | - | TRBV5-1 | CASSVTQGNNEQFF | TGCGCCAGCAGCGTCACACAGGGAAACAATGAGCAGTTCTTC
many | TRBJ1-6 | - | TRBV5-1 | CASSPLRGDSPLHF | TGCGCCAGCAGCCCCCTCAGGGGCGATTCACCCCTCCACTTT
- | TRBJ1-1 | - | TRBV4-2 | CASSHQTGSDTEAFF | TGTGCCAGCAGCCACCAGACAGGCTCCGATACTGAAGCTTTCTTT
- | TRBJ1-1 | - | TRBV5-1 | CASSLGKEVEAFF | TGCGCCAGCAGCTTGGGAAAGGAGGTAGAAGCTTTCTTT
- | TRBJ1-4 | - | TRBV6-1 | CASSDPGGKLFF | TGTGCCAGCAGTGACCCGGGCGGAAAACTGTTTTTT
- | TRBJ1-2 | - | TRBV7-9 | CASSPTELGGYTF | TGTGCCAGCAGCCCGACAGAATTGGGAGGCTACACCTTC
- | TRBJ1-2 | - | TRBV28 | CASSNPSGRGGYTF | TGTGCCAGCAGTAACCCCTCGGGGCGTGGAGGCTACACCTTC
once | TRBJ2-1 | - | TRBV6-4 | CASSDANPNEQFF | TGTGCCAGCAGTGACGCCAACCCGAATGAGCAGTTCTTC
- | TRBJ2-1 | TRBD1 | TRBV24-1 | CATSETTGVRYNEQFF | TGTGCCACCAGTGAAACTACAGGGGTGAGGTACAATGAGCAGTTCTTC
- | TRBJ2-3 | - | TRBV9 | CASSVGATTDTQYF | TGTGCCAGCAGCGTAGGGGCTACCACAGATACGCAGTATTTT
- | TRBJ2-7 | - | TRBV14 | CASSQVAGGREQYF | TGTGCCAGCAGCCAAGTTGCCGGGGGGCGCGAGCAGTACTTC
- | TRBJ1-4 | - | TRBV5-1 | CASSPRKGQGSLEKLFF | TGCGCCAGCAGCCCAAGGAAGGGGCAGGGAAGTCTTGAAAAACTGTTTTTT
- | TRBJ2-3 | - | TRBV28 | CASKGWIARPDTQYF | TGTGCCTCGAAGGGGTGGATAGCTCGTCCAGATACGCAGTATTTT
once | TRBJ2-7 | - | TRBV2 | CASTTDRGTQGEQYF | TGTGCCAGCACTACGGACCGAGGCACCCAGGGGGAGCAGTACTTC
- | TRBJ2-1 | - | TRBV28 | CASSGPGRIF | TGTGCCAGCAGTGGACCGGGACGGATCTTC
- | TRBJ2-7 | TRBD1 | TRBV6-6 | CASSLQGANSYEQYF | TGTGCCAGCAGCCTACAGGGGGCCAACTCCTACGAGCAGTACTTC
- | TRBJ1-5 | - | TRBV5-4 | CASSLGMGPQHF | TGTGCCAGCAGCTTGGGGATGGGGCCCCAGCATTTT